Below, 6 T cell receptor beta chains from the same sample are listed, as sequenced in a study of OX40 agonist ivuxolimab in advanced cancers. Libraries were constructed by the immunoSEQ multiplex PCR assay. Held by TCRdb, this immuneACCESS table contains in-frame sequences only and omits some clones. Under half of the omission traces to an unresolved V gene where checked; the cause of the rest is unknown. Across this sample there are tens of thousands of clones, with around 89% seen only once. The ten biggest clones cover about 13% of the sample. The input for sequencing was CD4+ or CD8+ T cells sorted from blood, taken in a trial of the OX40 agonist ivuxolimab. These receptors were taken from an adult with an advanced solid tumor such as melanoma, head and neck, liver or kidney cancer.

The chain recombines TRBV9 with TRBJ2-7; tentatively, D is TRBD1 (6 bases). This CDR3 region has 14 residues. Trimming left V 2 bases short and J 2 bases short, with 11 bases between. Germline CDR1 and CDR2: SGDLS and YYNGEE. In DNA, the CDR3 is TGTGCCAGCAGCGTCGGCGGACAGACCTACGAGCAGTACTTC. This translates into CASSVGGQTYEQYF.

The chain recombines TRBV21-1 with TRBJ2-4; the table's D call TRBD2 went unverified against the DNA. TRBV21-1 is a pseudogene locus. CDR3 length equals 12 residues. CDR3: CASRTSGDIQYF. The CDR3 nucleotides are TGTGCCAGCAGGACTAGCGGTGACATTCAGTACTTC.

The chain carries TRBV5-6 and TRBJ1-4; 10 nucleotides align to TRBD1. Germline V CDR1 and CDR2: SGHDT, YYEEEE. The CDR3 is made up of 14 amino acids. V was pared by 4 bases and J by 8 bases, with 5 bases of the junction left unmatched. CDR3 loop: CASSQTGGREKLFF. CDR3 DNA: TGTGCCAGCAGCCAGACAGGGGGCCGGGAAAAACTGTTTTTT. The variable domain in full, completed from reference TRBV5-6 and TRBJ1-4, reads DAGVTQSPTHLIKTRGQQVTLRCSPKSGHDTVSWYQQALGQGPQFIFQYYEEEERQRGNFPDRFSGHQFPNYSSELNVNALLLGDSALYLCASSQTGGREKLFFGSGTQLSVL.

The chain employs TRBV30 and TRBJ1-1; D uncertain. The CDR3 sequence is 13 residues long. Trimming cost V 5 bases and J 3 bases, with 13 bases left between them. Looked up from germline, CDR1 is GTSNPN and CDR2 is SVGIG (reference sequence). CDR3 coding DNA: TGTGCCTGGGGGCTCTGGGCGGACACTGAAGCTTTCTTT. Amino acid sequence: CAWGLWADTEAFF.

This clone has just one count. The chain joins TRBV6-6 to TRBJ2-7, with a weak D call TRBD1 (5 bases). The CDR3 has 14 residues. Trimming cost V 5 bases and J 2 bases, with 13 bases left between them. Germline loops: CDR1 MNHNY, CDR2 SVGAGI (reference sequence). The CDR3 reads CASSPRGMPYEQYF. Here the CDR3 DNA reads TGTGCCAGCAGTCCAAGGGGTATGCCCTACGAGCAGTACTTC.

The DNA for the CDR3 is TGCGCCAGCAGTCAATCCCCCGGGACAGGGTTCAGCACAGATACGCAGTATTTT. Its protein is CASSQSPGTGFSTDTQYF. This chain uses TRBV23-1 with TRBJ2-3; 9 bases agree with TRBD1. TRBV23-1 carries the ORF label, with uncertain function. Germline trimming cut 0 bases from V and 0 bases from J; bases unmatched to any gene: 7. This CDR3 spans 18 amino acids.